This is a list of T cell receptor beta chains from one sample in a study of beta chain features in type 1 diabetes. The protocol was immunoSEQ multiplex PCR, while the TCRdb copy is restricted to in-frame clones and leaves out a portion. The sample lists roughly 450,000 clones, approximately 10% occurring once. Sequencing used naive CD4+ T cells from blood. The source is a woman aged 18-30 years in good health. Each CDR3 is given with its conserved first and last residue. A D gene is named only where the DNA matches it firmly. Expanded clones get a size class; other rows say once, few or many, or leave the size out.

D: NA; J: TRBJ1-1; V: TRBV25-1; length: 13; size: NA; DNA: TGTGCCACCCCTTTAGGGAGGGACACTGAAGCTTTCTTT; CDR3: CATPLGRDTEAFF
D: NA; J: TRBJ2-5; V: TRBV7-2; length: 12; size: few; DNA: TGTGCCAGCAGCTTAAAGACGTGGGCCCAGTACTTC; CDR3: CASSLKTWAQYF
D: NA; J: TRBJ2-1; V: TRBV14; length: 14; size: NA; DNA: TGTGCCAGCAGCACCCAACCCGTACTAGTTGAGCAGTTCTTC; CDR3: CASSTQPVLVEQFF
D: NA; J: TRBJ2-3; V: TRBV7-9; length: 13; size: NA; DNA: TGTGCCAGCAGCCCCCGAGGGGCGGATACGCAGTATTTT; CDR3: CASSPRGADTQYF
D: NA; J: TRBJ2-3; V: TRBV10-3; length: 13; size: few; DNA: TGTGCCACCACGGGATCGGCTACAGATACGCAGTATTTT; CDR3: CATTGSATDTQYF
D: TRBD1; J: TRBJ1-2; V: TRBV7-2; length: 15; size: NA; DNA: TGTGCCAGCAGCCTGTCGGACAGGACCAGCTCTGGCTACACCTTC; CDR3: CASSLSDRTSSGYTF
D: TRBD2; J: TRBJ2-5; V: TRBV29-1; length: 14; size: few; DNA: TGCAGCGCCTGGACTAGCGGGAGAAGAGAGACCCAGTACTTC; CDR3: CSAWTSGRRETQYF
D: TRBD1; J: TRBJ2-5; V: TRBV6-5; length: 16; size: few; DNA: TGTGCCAGCAGTTACACCGGACAGGGACCCCAAGAGACCCAGTACTTC; CDR3: CASSYTGQGPQETQYF
D: TRBD2; J: TRBJ2-3; V: TRBV5-4; length: 14; size: NA; DNA: TGTGCCAGCAGCGTGACTAGCGGGGATGATACGCAGTATTTT; CDR3: CASSVTSGDDTQYF
D: TRBD2; J: TRBJ2-5; V: TRBV7-2; length: 17; size: NA; DNA: TGTGCCAGCAGCTTAAGGGGGACTAGCGGACTTGCCGGGACCCAGTACTTC; CDR3: CASSLRGTSGLAGTQYF
D: NA; J: TRBJ2-7; V: TRBV29-1; length: 14; size: few; DNA: TGCAGCGCCTTTTATGGGGACCACGTCGGGGAGCAGTACTTC; CDR3: CSAFYGDHVGEQYF
D: NA; J: TRBJ1-2; V: TRBV11-2; length: 15; size: NA; DNA: TGTGCCAGCAGCTTAGCGACAGGAACGAACTATGGCTACACCTTC; CDR3: CASSLATGTNYGYTF
D: TRBD2; J: TRBJ2-1; V: TRBV29-1; length: 14; size: NA; DNA: TGCAGCGTTGATGGGGCTAGCGGACCCAATGAGCAGTTCTTC; CDR3: CSVDGASGPNEQFF
D: NA; J: TRBJ1-1; V: TRBV7-6; length: 15; size: NA; DNA: TGTGCCAGCAGCCCCAGGGGTGACATGAACATTGAAGCTTTCTTT; CDR3: CASSPRGDMNIEAFF
D: NA; J: TRBJ2-1; V: TRBV15; length: 15; size: NA; DNA: TGTGCCACCAGCAGAGATTTAATTGAATACAATGAGCAGTTCTTC; CDR3: CATSRDLIEYNEQFF
D: TRBD2; J: TRBJ2-1; V: TRBV30; length: 15; size: NA; DNA: TGTGCCTGGAGTAGCGGGGCTAGCGGGTACAATGAGCAGTTCTTC; CDR3: CAWSSGASGYNEQFF
D: TRBD2; J: TRBJ2-1; V: TRBV7-3; length: 15; size: few; DNA: TGTGCCAGCAGTGGTAGCGGGAGCTCCTACAATGAGCAGTTCTTC; CDR3: CASSGSGSSYNEQFF
D: NA; J: TRBJ2-5; V: TRBV7-8; length: 14; size: few; DNA: TGTGCCAGCAGCTTTCTAGCGCTGTCAGAGACCCAGTACTTC; CDR3: CASSFLALSETQYF
D: NA; J: TRBJ2-1; V: TRBV18; length: 13; size: few; DNA: TGTGCCAGCTCACTTTGGGAGTACAATGAGCAGTTCTTC; CDR3: CASSLWEYNEQFF
D: NA; J: TRBJ2-3; V: TRBV7-9; length: 13; size: few; DNA: TGTGCCAGCAGCTTATTGCTAGCGGATACGCAGTATTTT; CDR3: CASSLLLADTQYF
D: NA; J: TRBJ2-1; V: TRBV15; length: 17; size: NA; DNA: TGTGCCACCAGCAGCCTGAGGGGGGCCTTGGTTCCCAATGAGCAGTTCTTC; CDR3: CATSSLRGALVPNEQFF
D: NA; J: TRBJ2-7; V: TRBV10-3; length: 14; size: few; DNA: TGTGCCATCAGTGAGTCGGCAGGTACTTACGAGCAGTACTTC; CDR3: CAISESAGTYEQYF
D: TRBD1; J: TRBJ1-2; V: TRBV15; length: 14; size: NA; DNA: TGTGCCACCAGCAGAGACGGACAGGGCTATGGCTACACCTTC; CDR3: CATSRDGQGYGYTF
D: NA; J: TRBJ2-1; V: TRBV7-9; length: 11; size: few; DNA: TGTGCCAGCAGCCAACACAATGAGCAGTTCTTC; CDR3: CASSQHNEQFF
D: NA; J: TRBJ2-7; V: TRBV5-4; length: 16; size: NA; DNA: TGTGCCAGCAGCCCGAGGGTTTGGCGGTCATCCTACGAGCAGTACTTC; CDR3: CASSPRVWRSSYEQYF
D: NA; J: TRBJ1-1; V: TRBV7-6; length: 15; size: NA; DNA: TGTGCCAGCAGCCTCGGCGGGGAGTTCGACACTGAAGCTTTCTTT; CDR3: CASSLGGEFDTEAFF
D: NA; J: TRBJ1-5; V: TRBV23-1; length: 15; size: NA; DNA: TGCGCCAGCAGTCATTCGGACAGCCAAGATCAGCCCCAGCATTTT; CDR3: CASSHSDSQDQPQHF
D: TRBD2; J: TRBJ2-1; V: TRBV5-1; length: 16; size: few; DNA: TGCGCCAGCAGCTTGGGAGGCGGGAGCTCCTACAATGAGCAGTTCTTC; CDR3: CASSLGGGSSYNEQFF
D: TRBD1; J: TRBJ2-3; V: TRBV4-3; length: 14; size: few; DNA: TGCGCCAGCAGCCAGGACAGGGGTATAGATACGCAGTATTTT; CDR3: CASSQDRGIDTQYF